A selection of T cell receptor beta chains follows, all from one sample in a study of T cells in localized non-small cell lung cancer. Assay used: immunoSEQ multiplex PCR; TCRdb lists only in-frame clones, some missing. The sample contains 100,000 to 150,000 clones, around 89% of which appear only once. The specimen comprised peripheral blood, sampled before any cancer treatment. These receptors all stem from a female donor aged 60 or older with stage I lung adenocarcinoma. Each CDR3 is given with its conserved first and last residue. A row's size may be missing; if present it is once, few, many or a size class.

v_call,clone_size,j_call,cdr3_aa
TRBV6-5,NA,TRBJ2-5,CASSYIRSNNPPLQYF
TRBV10-1,once,TRBJ2-3,CARLGVLTDTQYF
TRBV28,NA,TRBJ2-1,CASSLQGRGNEQFF
TRBV28,NA,TRBJ2-1,CASSPLGLAGASEQFF
TRBV5-1,NA,NA,CASSSQGTGAYEQYF
TRBV5-6,NA,TRBJ2-7,CASSLALGTSGRGYF
TRBV29-1,medium-sized,TRBJ1-4,CSVGRGNNEKLFF
TRBV2,NA,TRBJ2-7,CASSQTGVEQYF
TRBV4-2,NA,TRBJ2-7,CASSQEAGTSSYEQYF
TRBV6-4,NA,TRBJ2-5,CASSANEQETQYF
TRBV7-9,NA,TRBJ2-3,CASSLPRTGTDTQYF
TRBV4-1,once,TRBJ1-6,CASSQFSPYSPLHF
TRBV5-4,once,TRBJ2-7,CASSLPRTASYEQYF
TRBV5-1,once,TRBJ2-3,CASTRDYSTDTQYF
TRBV18,NA,TRBJ2-7,CASSPQQLSPYEQYF
TRBV7-3,NA,TRBJ2-1,CASSKYNEQFF
TRBV6-1,NA,TRBJ1-3,CASSGDNGNTIYF
TRBV10-1,NA,TRBJ2-1,CASSESGRGGHEQFF
TRBV5-1,NA,TRBJ2-7,CASSLGGTSSYEQYF
TRBV19,NA,TRBJ2-1,CASSATSGRYNEQFF
TRBV19,NA,TRBJ1-5,CASSLSALPGTGSNQPQHF
TRBV28,few,TRBJ2-3,CASSSSGPPSTDTQYF
TRBV28,NA,TRBJ2-1,CASRIGLAGTYNEQFF
TRBV7-9,NA,TRBJ2-7,CASSFGLAGNYEQYF
TRBV4-1,NA,TRBJ1-1,CASSPQRTTTEAFF
TRBV15,once,TRBJ2-5,CATSRDLGARETQYF
TRBV18,NA,TRBJ2-1,CASSPRTTGGMGNEQFF
TRBV19,NA,TRBJ2-2,CASSPRGRPGELFF
TRBV30,NA,TRBJ2-2,CAWSVLIGELFF
TRBV2,NA,TRBJ2-2,CASRGLAGVAGELFF
TRBV7-6,once,TRBJ2-7,CASSSRSGQAEQYF
TRBV7-2,NA,TRBJ2-7,CASSLTPSGTGLNEQYF
TRBV28,NA,TRBJ2-7,CASSFVGGSYEQYF
TRBV28,NA,TRBJ2-7,CASSFGGVLYEQYF
TRBV5-4,NA,TRBJ2-7,CASRSGRELYEQYF
TRBV9,NA,TRBJ2-3,CASSVEGWPDTQYF
TRBV19,once,TRBJ2-3,CASRGQGTTDTQYF
TRBV5-6,NA,TRBJ2-1,CASSSGRGFDEQFF